This TCR beta chain derives from a study of OX40 agonist ivuxolimab in advanced cancers. For the study at large: Age averaged around 60 years (range 23 to 79), and around 78% were male.

This clone was counted a few times. What it binds is not known. Findings of the study overall: The mean number of expanded clones was higher in CD8+ T cells than in CD4+.

The germline V gene encodes CDR1 SEHNR and CDR2 FQNEAQ (reference sequence). V was shortened by 6 bases and J by 3 bases, with 18 bases between the two germline ends. The CDR3 spans 15 residues. Samples of blood were obtained at baseline, on cycle 4 day 1, and on cycle 7 day 1. The assay was immunoSEQ multiplex PCR, and TCRdb's table has in-frame clones only and misses some. The data contain approximately 68,000 clones, around 90% of them singletons. The receptor's source is an adult with an advanced solid tumor such as melanoma, head and neck, liver or kidney cancer. V is TRBV7-9 and J is TRBJ2-7, with D hard to call. The sample in question was CD4+ or CD8+ T cells sorted from blood, obtained in a trial of the OX40 agonist ivuxolimab. The CDR3 protein is CASRPRYTPDYEQYF. In DNA, the CDR3 is TGTGCCAGCAGGCCTCGTTATACCCCCGACTACGAGCAGTACTTC.